One and the same sample provided the 20 T cell receptor beta chains below, sequenced in a study of blood T cell repertoires in COVID-19. Assay used: immunoSEQ multiplex PCR; TCRdb lists only in-frame clones, some missing. The table has more than 200,000 clones, over 75% seen once; the top ten hold approximately 0.7%. The sample consisted of peripheral blood. Receptors originate from a human donor in a cohort sampled during active COVID-19.

This chain connects TRBV18 to TRBJ2-3; 9 bases line up with TRBD1. Unmatched junction bases numbered 7, after V lost 6 bases and J lost 3 bases. There are 15 residues in the CDR3. Germline V CDR1 and CDR2: KGHSH, LQKENI. The CDR3 bases are TGTGCCAGCTCTCGGGGACAGGGAGTGACAGATACGCAGTATTTT. Its protein product is CASSRGQGVTDTQYF.

This chain links TRBV10-2 with TRBJ2-5; the match to TRBD2 covers 7 bases. In germline, CDR1 is WSHSY, CDR2 SAAADI. Trimming removed 0 bases from V and 2 bases from J; junction bases left unmatched: 6. This CDR3 contains 16 residues. DNA of the CDR3: TGCGCCAGCAGTGAGTCGGGGAGGGTACAACAAGAGACCCAGTACTTC. Translated: CASSESGRVQQETQYF.

Only a few counts were recorded for this clone. The chain has TRBV4-1 and TRBJ2-7; the D gene is possibly TRBD1 (6 bases). Germline-derived CDR1 and CDR2 are MGHRA and YSYEKL. The CDR3 totals 14 residues. V lost 0 bases and J 3 bases, leaving 9 bases between the germline ends. The CDR3 here is CASSQDDRLYEQYF. The CDR3 nucleotides are TGCGCCAGCAGCCAAGACGACAGGCTCTACGAGCAGTACTTC.

V gene TRBV7-9 combines with J gene TRBJ1-1, with TRBD1 identical over 7 bases. The CDR3 covers 16 residues. The V and J ends lost 0 bases and 7 bases, in that order; junction bases with no gene match: 11. The germline gives CDR1 SEHNR, CDR2 FQNEAQ (reference sequence). The chain's CDR3 is CASSLATTGQRGEAFF. CDR3 DNA: TGTGCCAGCAGCTTAGCGACGACGGGACAGAGAGGTGAAGCTTTCTTT.

This rearrangement joins TRBV6-6 to TRBJ2-7; possible D gene TRBD2, 6 bases. The CDR3 spans 14 residues. V gave up 5 bases and J gave up 2 bases, with 13 bases separating them. The germline gives CDR1 MNHNY, CDR2 SVGAGI (reference sequence). The CDR3: CASSQEGLAYEQYF. CDR3 nucleotides: TGTGCCAGCAGTCAGGAGGGGCTAGCCTACGAGCAGTACTTC.

This clone was recorded only once. The chain employs TRBV3-1 (or the pseudogene TRBV3-2) and TRBJ2-1; 7 positions match TRBD2. CDR1 and CDR2 from the germline V gene are LGHDT and YNNKEL (reference sequence). The CDR3 has 16 amino acids. With V trimmed by 4 bases and J by 9 bases, 15 bases remained unmatched. The DNA for the CDR3 is TGTGCCAGCAGCCCGGGTGGGAAGCGGGAATTCGGTGAGCAGTTCTTC. Protein: CASSPGGKREFGEQFF.

The chain has TRBV11-2 and TRBJ2-3; possible D gene TRBD2, 5 bases. The germline V gene has CDR1 SGHAT and CDR2 FQNNGV. The V gene lost 2 bases and the J gene lost 2 bases, with 11 bases spanning the gap. This CDR3 comprises 15 residues. The CDR3: CASSLSGLNTDTQYF. In DNA, the CDR3 is TGTGCCAGCAGCTTATCAGGACTCAACACAGATACGCAGTATTTT.

The chain employs TRBV3-1 (or the pseudogene TRBV3-2) and TRBJ1-2, with 10 bases aligning to TRBD1. Germline trimming cut 0 bases from V and 7 bases from J; bases unmatched to any gene: 8. The CDR3 spans 16 residues. Germline V gives CDR1 LGHDT, CDR2 YNNKEL (reference sequence). This CDR3 is CASSQDVVRDRGGYTF. CDR3 bases: TGTGCCAGCAGCCAAGACGTCGTACGGGACAGGGGTGGCTACACCTTC.

The chain employs TRBV29-1 and TRBJ1-2; D perhaps matches TRBD1 (5 bases). Trimming left V 4 bases short and J 4 bases short, with 16 bases between. There are 14 residues in the CDR3. Germline CDR1 is SQVTM and CDR2 is ANQGSEA. This CDR3 is CSVGGSGRGYGYTF. CDR3 bases: TGCAGCGTTGGGGGCTCGGGGAGGGGCTATGGCTACACCTTC.

The rearrangement uses TRBV3-1 (or the pseudogene TRBV3-2) and TRBJ2-7; the match to TRBD1 covers 8 bases. This CDR3 is built from 17 residues. Losses at the gene ends were 2 bases for V and 0 bases for J; bases not matched to a gene: 9. The germline V gene encodes CDR1 LGHDT and CDR2 YNNKEL (reference sequence). For the CDR3, the DNA is TGTGCCAGCAGCCAAATCAGGGGGCAGAAAAGCTCCTACGAGCAGTACTTC. It translates to CASSQIRGQKSSYEQYF.

V is TRBV12-2 and J is TRBJ2-6; TRBD1 is the table's D call and was not checked against the DNA. TRBV12-2 is listed as a pseudogene. The CDR3 extends over 18 amino acids. The CDR3 here is CASRFPRDRGAGANVLTF. CDR3 nucleotide sequence: TGTGCAAGTCGCTTTCCCCGGGACAGGGGAGCTGGGGCCAACGTCCTGACTTTC.

V is TRBV12-3 or TRBV12-4 and J is TRBJ2-5, with D maybe TRBD2 (6 bases). The CDR3 contains 13 residues. Between the trimmed V and J ends, which lost 5 bases and 5 bases, there was a span of 12 bases. CDR3 bases: TGTGCCAGCAGTCAACTAGCTTTGGAGACCCAGTACTTC. It encodes CASSQLALETQYF.

For the CDR3, the DNA is TGTGCCATCAGTGGGGGACGGACAGGGGGCCAAGACACTGAAGCTTTCTTT. Translation: CAISGGRTGGQDTEAFF. The chain has TRBV10-3 and TRBJ1-1; 11 positions agree with TRBD1. Trimming took 4 bases from V and 3 from J; bases not matched to a gene: 10. This CDR3 spans 17 amino acids. Germline V lookup: CDR1 ENHRY, CDR2 SYGVKD.

In DNA, the CDR3 is TGTGCCAGCAGCTTTCAGGGGTCTTCACCCCTCCACTTT. It translates to CASSFQGSSPLHF. The rearrangement links TRBV7-9 to TRBJ1-6; tentative D call: TRBD1 (6 bases). The length of the CDR3 is 13 residues. The germline V and J ends were trimmed by 3 bases and 9 bases, with 9 bases remaining between them. Germline values: CDR1 SEHNR, CDR2 FQNEAQ (reference sequence).

This clone occurred a few times. This chain joins TRBV27 and TRBJ2-7, with 7 bases identical to TRBD1. Germline CDR1 is MNHEY and CDR2 is SMNVEV (reference sequence). The V segment lost 6 bases and the J segment 2 bases; nucleotides outside the gene matches: 10. The CDR3 has 15 amino acids. The CDR3 DNA reads as TGTGCCAGCAGCTTCCGGGACAGAGTTGCCTACGAGCAGTACTTC. This encodes CASSFRDRVAYEQYF.

The chain recombines TRBV6-1 with TRBJ1-2; D ambiguous. V lost 2 bases and J 4 bases, leaving 14 bases between the germline ends. Germline V gives CDR1 MNHNS, CDR2 SASEGT. The CDR3 is made up of 15 amino acids. The CDR3 sequence is CASSEIQGGTYGYTF. The CDR3 nucleotides read TGTGCCAGCAGTGAAATACAAGGCGGAACCTATGGCTACACCTTC.

The chain combines TRBV24-1 with TRBJ1-5; maybe TRBD1 (5 bases). CDR1 is KGHDR and CDR2 is SFDVKD in the germline V gene. This CDR3 has 17 amino acids. Trimming took 9 bases from V and 0 from J, leaving 20 bases between them. The DNA for the CDR3 is TGTGCCACCCCCTGGGGCCCGATTTTCTATAGCAATCAGCCCCAGCATTTT. This codes for CATPWGPIFYSNQPQHF.

The chain has TRBV6-5 and TRBJ1-6, with 8 bases fitting TRBD1. The CDR3 totals 14 residues. The V gene end was trimmed by 6 bases and the J gene end by 5 bases; junction bases not matched to a gene: 3. Per germline, CDR1 MNHEY and CDR2 SVGAGI. Written as DNA, the CDR3 is TGTGCCAGCAGAAGACAGGGGAATAATTCACCCCTCCACTTT. This gives the protein CASRRQGNNSPLHF.

V gene TRBV1 combines with J gene TRBJ1-5; TRBD1 is taken as the D call from the table, unchecked against the DNA. TRBV1 is described as a pseudogene. The CDR3 is 13 amino acids. The chain's CDR3 is CTSSQDRQQPQHF. CDR3 sequence (DNA): TGCACCAGCAGCCAAGATAGACAACAGCCCCAGCATTTT.

The gene calls are TRBV6-5 and TRBJ1-2; 8 bases are shared with TRBD1. V trimming: 5 bases; J trimming: 6 bases; junction bases outside the gene matches: 8. CDR3 length: 14 amino acids. Per the germline V gene, CDR1 is MNHEY and CDR2 is SVGAGI. Here the CDR3 DNA reads TGTGCCAGCAGTACCGACTGGACAGGGAATGGCTACACCTTC. Amino acids: CASSTDWTGNGYTF.